This is a list of T cell receptor beta chains from one sample in a study of blood T cell repertoires in COVID-19. The method was immunoSEQ multiplex PCR; TCRdb's version includes in-frame clones alone and lacks a portion of them. Of about 240,000 clones in the sample, approximately 80% were seen once. The sequenced material came from peripheral blood. These receptors all come from a woman aged 80 or older with acute or convalescent COVID-19. The conserved cysteine and the conserved F or W are not part of the CDR3 here. Each record gives: J gene, V gene, CDR3 protein.

J gene: TRBJ2-3
V gene: TRBV18
CDR3 protein: ASSQISGQGSDTQY

J gene: TRBJ2-7
V gene: TRBV5-1
CDR3 protein: ASSLVLAGEQY

J gene: TRBJ1-2
V gene: TRBV2
CDR3 protein: ASSRQPNYGYT

J gene: TRBJ2-1
V gene: TRBV5-5
CDR3 protein: ASSFRDRPYNEQF

J gene: TRBJ1-5
V gene: TRBV6-5
CDR3 protein: ASSPRTGGNQPQH

J gene: TRBJ1-1
V gene: TRBV5-1
CDR3 protein: ASSLALGQGATEAF

J gene: TRBJ2-1
V gene: TRBV5-1
CDR3 protein: ASSLGQGLRDEQF

J gene: TRBJ1-4
V gene: TRBV5-1
CDR3 protein: ASSLGPEINEKLF

J gene: TRBJ2-5
V gene: TRBV28
CDR3 protein: ASQPSPGSGGRTQY

J gene: TRBJ2-7
V gene: TRBV5-4
CDR3 protein: ASSKGSSYEQY

J gene: TRBJ2-7
V gene: TRBV19
CDR3 protein: ASSKGHAYEQY

J gene: TRBJ2-3
V gene: TRBV2
CDR3 protein: ASSRFDLLAASTDTQY

J gene: TRBJ1-2
V gene: TRBV5-6
CDR3 protein: ASSFLHSRADGYT

J gene: TRBJ1-5
V gene: TRBV19
CDR3 protein: ASRAGGYSNQPQH

J gene: TRBJ2-5
V gene: TRBV24-1
CDR3 protein: ATSDPTGAGETQY

J gene: TRBJ2-5
V gene: TRBV2
CDR3 protein: ASRAGTSGGLQETQY

J gene: TRBJ2-7
V gene: TRBV4-1
CDR3 protein: ASSHPGQGTYEQY

J gene: TRBJ1-6
V gene: TRBV19
CDR3 protein: ASSMTGNSPLH

J gene: TRBJ1-2
V gene: TRBV6-5
CDR3 protein: ASSSGTGNYGYT

J gene: TRBJ1-4
V gene: TRBV7-6
CDR3 protein: ASSERQGREKLF